This TCR beta chain was sequenced in a study of blood T cell repertoires in COVID-19. This CDR3 region has 15 residues. Losses at the gene ends were 4 bases for V and 6 bases for J; bases not matched to a gene: 9. Germline assignment: CDR1 MNHNY and CDR2 SVGAGI (reference sequence). Clones were read by immunoSEQ multiplex PCR, and TCRdb kept only the in-frame ones, dropping some. The profile shows roughly 100,000 clones, 75% to 95% of them singletons. The sample consisted of peripheral blood. This TCR derives from a man in his late teens or twenties with acute or convalescent COVID-19. V and J are TRBV6-6 and TRBJ2-1; TRBD2 agrees at 7 bases. CDR3 sequence: CASSFRQTSPNEQFF. For the CDR3, the DNA is TGTGCCAGCAGTTTCCGTCAGACTAGCCCCAATGAGCAGTTCTTC.